This T cell receptor (beta chain) was recorded in a study of HIV-infected children after antiretroviral therapy interruption. This CDR3 spans 13 amino acids. Germline loops: CDR1 SQVTM, CDR2 ANQGSEA. Trimming took off 6 bases at V and 1 base at J, with 12 bases between the two ends. The treatment is: PENTA 11 planned treatment interruption arm or continuous ART arm. This clonotype has a count of ten or more. A 3' RACE protocol on RNA, with unique molecular identifiers, produced the TCR library. One entry per CDR3 protein results from TCRdb running MiXCR on the 3' RACE reads. In the table there are more than 35,000 distinct CDR3 sequences, just over 6.5% of which are singletons.

The chain carries TRBV29-1 and TRBJ1-2; perhaps TRBD1 as D (6 bases). This specimen was CD45RA+ CD4+ T cells from PBMCs, pooled from several time points, taken from a donor given antiretroviral therapy, either interrupted or continuous. As to subset: naive CD4+ CD45RA+ CD45RO- T cells. This receptor was taken from a pool of human donors with HIV. This chain's CDR3 is CSVEDRFNYGYTF. Written as DNA, the CDR3 is TGCAGCGTCGAGGACAGATTTAACTATGGCTACACCTTC.